The 9 T cell receptor beta chains given below trace back to one sample, sequenced in a study of CD8 T cells in ankylosing spondylitis. TCRdb passed the 5' RACE reads through MiXCR, listing each CDR3 protein once. The sample includes about 160,000 distinct CDR3 sequences, around 18% of them seen just once. Sample: blood, either unsorted or a sorted T cell fraction (not recorded which). The receptors originated from a male donor with ankylosing spondylitis or in good health (not recorded which).

This clonotype was detected many times. The V and J genes are TRBV29-1 and TRBJ2-1; possibly TRBD1 for D (5 bases). Trimming took off 4 bases at V and 4 bases at J, with 11 bases between the two ends. Germline V gene data show CDR1 as SQVTM and CDR2 as ANQGSEA. The CDR3 has 13 residues. CDR3 in amino acids: CSVARQPYNEQFF. CDR3 sequence (DNA): TGCAGCGTTGCTAGACAGCCTTACAATGAGCAGTTCTTC.

The chain recombines TRBV11-1 with TRBJ2-1; 8 bases fit TRBD2. The CDR3 consists of 18 residues. V trimming: 2 bases; J trimming: 7 bases; junction bases outside the gene matches: 16. The V gene's germline CDR1 is SGHAT and CDR2 FQDESV (reference sequence). The CDR3 loop reads CASSLPLAGSGAFNEQFF. The CDR3 nucleotides read TGTGCCAGCAGCTTACCCTTGGCGGGTAGCGGGGCCTTTAATGAGCAGTTCTTC.

This clonotype was observed at least ten times. J is TRBJ2-7 and V is TRBV10-3; weak D call: TRBD1 (6 bases). Germline CDR1 and CDR2: ENHRY and SYGVKD. This CDR3 has 11 amino acids. The V end lost 3 bases, the J end lost 9 bases, and 9 bases lay between the germline ends. Here the CDR3 DNA reads TGTGCCATCAGTGACACAGGGCTGCAGTACTTC. It specifies CAISDTGLQYF.

The V gene is TRBV6-1, the J gene TRBJ2-1; D gene ambiguous. The CDR3 contains 11 residues. The V end was cut by 7 bases, the J end by 15 bases, with 16 bases between. CDR1 and CDR2 (germline): MNHNS, SASEGT. The CDR3: CASTMRFRWFF. CDR3 coding DNA: TGTGCCAGCACTATGAGATTCCGCTGGTTCTTC.

This clonotype was recorded many times. The rearrangement links TRBV4-1 to TRBJ2-1, with D hard to call. The CDR3 length is 14 residues. V dropped 0 bases and J dropped 8 bases, with 11 bases sitting between them. Germline values: CDR1 MGHRA, CDR2 YSYEKL. This chain's CDR3 is CASSQDLRSDEQFF. The CDR3 nucleotides are TGCGCCAGCAGCCAAGATCTGCGGAGCGATGAGCAGTTCTTC.

CDR3 sequence (DNA): TGCAGTCGAGTTAATCCGCTTGCCCAGACTAACTATGGCTACACCTTC. Protein: CSRVNPLAQTNYGYTF. The V gene is TRBV20-1, the J gene TRBJ1-2; D is undetermined. In germline, CDR1 is DFQATT, CDR2 SNEGSKA (reference sequence). V was shortened by 8 bases and J by 0 bases, with 22 bases between the two germline ends. The CDR3 contains 16 residues.

In this sample, this clonotype turned up many times. This chain links TRBV28 with TRBJ1-1; D is undetermined. The CDR3 runs to 13 residues. Germline CDR1 MDHEN, CDR2 SYDVKM. The V gene lost 2 bases and the J gene lost 6 bases, with 10 bases spanning the gap. The CDR3, as DNA: TGTGCCAGCAGTTTACGGGGATGGGCTGAAGCTTTCTTT. As protein: CASSLRGWAEAFF.

The chain recombines TRBV10-3 with TRBJ1-1; 7 bases line up with TRBD1. The CDR3 covers 16 residues. Germline CDR1 is ENHRY and CDR2 is SYGVKD. J was trimmed by 7 bases and V by 4 bases; bases with no gene match: 15. CDR3 nucleotides: TGTGCCATCAGTGGATTGGCCCAGGGGGGGCCAGGTGAAGCTTTCTTT. This codes for CAISGLAQGGPGEAFF.

This clonotype was observed many times. The chain links TRBV15 to TRBJ2-7, with D maybe TRBD2 (6 bases). Deletions cut 0 bases from V and 4 bases from J, with 16 bases between. The CDR3 runs to 16 residues. The V gene's germline CDR1 is LNHNV and CDR2 YYDKDF (reference sequence). CDR3 bases: TGTGCCACCAGCAGAGATCTCCGTCTACGGGAGTACGAGCAGTACTTC. Encoded protein: CATSRDLRLREYEQYF.